This T cell receptor (beta chain) derives from a study of blood T cell repertoires in COVID-19. As for the study in general: The United States, Italy and Spain were the sources of the acute and convalescent COVID-19 samples. Sample material is recorded as cDNA or gDNA derived from T cells, B-cell-depleted T cells, or PBMCs.

Original processing notes: Reference gene primer amplification in the assay estimated nucleated cell counts. The data were produced by immunoSEQ multiplex PCR, yet TCRdb's version contains in-frame clones alone and is incomplete. V, J and clone size were drawn from that table, and D and trimming were deduced from the DNA. The data show around 200,000 clones, approximately 87% seen once. V shed 7 bases and J shed 3 bases, with 8 bases lying between them. CDR1 is SNHLY and CDR2 is FYNNEI in the germline V gene. The CDR3 is made up of 12 amino acids. J is TRBJ2-3 and V is TRBV2; D not certain. The sequence derives from a woman aged 18-35 years who had recovered from COVID-19. Sequencing input: peripheral blood. DNA for the CDR3: TGTGCCAGCACCCTGCAGACAGATACGCAGTATTTT. As protein: CASTLQTDTQYF. The entire variable domain, with the rest obtained from reference TRBV2 and TRBJ2-3, is as follows: EPEVTQTPSHQVTQMGQEVILRCVPISNHLYFYWYRQILGQKVEFLVSFYNNEISEKSEIFDDQFSVERPDGSNFTLKIRSTKLEDSAMYFCASTLQTDTQYFGPGTRLTVL.